This T cell receptor beta chain was captured in a study of metastatic and nonmetastatic thyroid tumors. In the study overall: Across peripheral blood and tumor or nodule tissue samples taken from malignant and benign thyroid patients, the repertoires were compared with one another.

Each patient came to thyroid surgery without any prior treatment (of any kind). This clone was recorded at least ten times. TCRdb re-called the PCR reads with MiXCR. The table shows fewer than 50,000 clones, with 15% to 20% occurring only once. Material for sequencing was blood. This TCR derives from a female donor with papillary thyroid cancer or a benign thyroid nodule (not recorded which). Some clones in this sample may be carry-over from other donors' samples.

The DNA for the CDR3 is TGTGCCAGCAGCCAAGGCTTTACAGGGGGCTCAACTAACTATGGCTACACCTTC. Its translation is CASSQGFTGGSTNYGYTF. The chain uses TRBV4-2 and TRBJ1-2; 9 bases are a match to TRBD1. V lost 1 base to trimming and J lost 0 bases; unmatched junction nucleotides: 9. CDR1 and CDR2 from the germline V gene are LGHNA and YNFKEQ. The CDR3 spans 18 residues.